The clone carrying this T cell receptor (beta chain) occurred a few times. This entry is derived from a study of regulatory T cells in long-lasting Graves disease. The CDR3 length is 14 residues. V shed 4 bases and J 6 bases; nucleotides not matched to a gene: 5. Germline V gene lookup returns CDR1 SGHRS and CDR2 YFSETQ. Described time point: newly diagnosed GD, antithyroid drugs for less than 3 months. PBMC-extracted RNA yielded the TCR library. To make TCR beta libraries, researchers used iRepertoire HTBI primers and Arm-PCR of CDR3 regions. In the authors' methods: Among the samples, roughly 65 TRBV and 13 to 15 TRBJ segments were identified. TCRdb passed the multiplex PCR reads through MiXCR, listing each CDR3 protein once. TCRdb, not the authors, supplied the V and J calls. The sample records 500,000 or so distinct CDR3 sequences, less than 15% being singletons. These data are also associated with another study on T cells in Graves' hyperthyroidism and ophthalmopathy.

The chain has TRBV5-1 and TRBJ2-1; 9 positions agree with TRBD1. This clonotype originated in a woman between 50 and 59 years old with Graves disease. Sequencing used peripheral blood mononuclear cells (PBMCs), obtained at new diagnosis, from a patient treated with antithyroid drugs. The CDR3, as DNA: TGCGCCAGCAGCACGGGACAGGGAGTCAATGAGCAGTTCTTC. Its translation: CASSTGQGVNEQFF.